This TCR beta chain was found in a study of cytomegalovirus exposure and HLA in healthy donors listed by TCRdb under 2017. Regarding the study in general: According to a later analysis, the 120 or so validation repertoires were produced on the same platform as the roughly 700 repertoires of the first cohort. Besides the first cohort of roughly 660 subjects, a separate validation cohort made up of 120 different subjects was used. The study was designed to test whether signatures of past pathogen exposure could be identified by cataloging public T cell receptors. The study combined high-throughput TCR immunosequencing, statistical association of individual TCRs with disease status, and machine learning to predict cytomegalovirus infection status. Paper-wide results and their limitations: The classifier was reported to diagnose cytomegalovirus status with high specificity and sensitivity in both the original cohort and the validation cohort. It was suggested by the authors that the approach could potentially be generalized to other disease states and immunological phenotypes. Of the cluster scores, roughly 95% were above 0 in a later analysis, which found that TCRs clustered in the first cohort also tended to co-occur in the 120 or so validation repertoires. All 130 or so repertoires were used to score co-occurrence in the validation cohort in a later analysis, because that analysis had no HLA typing for the cohort. A total of fewer than 200 TCR beta chains were listed by the study as associated with cytomegalovirus. Across donors, most TCR sequences were observed very rarely, whereas some public TCRs were present in many individuals. Three of the identified cytomegalovirus-associated TCR beta chains were confirmed in vitro to be specific for cytomegalovirus antigens.

With respect to this clone: Its antigen remains undetermined. Qualities for individual bases were not recorded, and no much larger clone is one base off.

The protocol used for the library was the immunoSEQ multiplex PCR assay. The authors processed their data as follows. To diagnose cytomegalovirus status from the catalog of TCR beta chain sequences, a statistical classification framework was built. TCRdb retrieved this table from immuneACCESS and kept in-frame rearrangements only. Not all clones are present; in checked studies, unresolved V genes account for under half, and no reason is known for the remainder. The DNA gave D and trimming, while V, J and clone size come from that table. Counted in this sample were 200,000 or so clones; about four fifths of them appeared once. Together, the top ten hold over 5.5% of the sample. The donors were included in the validation cohort of 130 or so subjects, a group kept apart from the roughly 670-subject first cohort. Trimming at the junction amounts to 4 bases on V and 0 bases on J, and the germline ends lie 13 bases apart. Looking up the germline V gene yields CDR1 SNHLY and CDR2 FYNNEI. There are 15 amino acids in the CDR3, from cysteine to phenylalanine inclusive. Only the CDR3 part of the read is kept: 45 bases, read in frame from the first base.

The receptor was isolated from a young man in good health and CMV-seropositive. The sample consisted of PBMCs. Recombination connected TRBV2 to TRBJ2-7, with the D gene not confidently named. The CDR3 in this case is CASSGPKMSSYEQYF. The sequenced DNA is TGTGCCAGCAGTGGCCCGAAGATGAGCTCCTACGAGCAGTACTTC.